This T cell receptor beta chain was observed in a study of T cell responses to AZD1222 COVID-19 vaccine. Looking at the study overall: Pooling was applied to second doses at about 4 or about 12 weeks. General observations from the study: There were mostly white British donors and more females than males, and clonal diversity was possibly underestimated. CD4 TCRs associated with vaccination spanned spike, dominating at 160-218 and 743-854.

Measured with immunoSEQ multiplex PCR; TCRdb has only the in-frame clones, and not every one. The sample includes tens of thousands of clones, nearly 90% of them seen just once. CDR3 length equals 13 residues. Trimming removed 5 bases from V and 8 bases from J; junction bases left unmatched: 6. This clone has a single count. Its antigen is not identified. The specimen comprised peripheral blood, sampled on day 0 of AZD1222 vaccination. V is TRBV12-3 or TRBV12-4 and J is TRBJ2-1; TRBD1 matches 7 bases. The sequence derives from an adult in good health. The CDR3 loop reads CASSPKTGYEQFF. The CDR3 DNA reads TGTGCCAGCAGTCCAAAGACAGGGTATGAGCAGTTCTTC.